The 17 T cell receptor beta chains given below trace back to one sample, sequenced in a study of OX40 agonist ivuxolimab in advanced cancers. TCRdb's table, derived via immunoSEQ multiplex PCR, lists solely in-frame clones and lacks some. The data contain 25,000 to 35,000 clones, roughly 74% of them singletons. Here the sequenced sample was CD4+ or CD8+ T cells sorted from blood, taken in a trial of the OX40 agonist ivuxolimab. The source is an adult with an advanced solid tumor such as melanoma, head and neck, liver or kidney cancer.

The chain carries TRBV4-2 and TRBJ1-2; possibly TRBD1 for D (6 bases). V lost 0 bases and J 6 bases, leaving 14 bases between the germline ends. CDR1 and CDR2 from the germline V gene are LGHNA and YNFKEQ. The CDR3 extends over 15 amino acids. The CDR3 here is CASSQDPGRGDGYTF. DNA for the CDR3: TGTGCCAGCAGCCAAGATCCGGGCAGGGGAGATGGCTACACCTTC.

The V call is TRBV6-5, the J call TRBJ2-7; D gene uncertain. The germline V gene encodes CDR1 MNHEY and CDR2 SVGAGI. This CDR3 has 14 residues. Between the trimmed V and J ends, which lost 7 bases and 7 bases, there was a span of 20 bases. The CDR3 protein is CASKPIGRSGEQYV. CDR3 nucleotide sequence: TGTGCCAGCAAACCAATAGGGCGGTCTGGGGAGCAGTACGTC.

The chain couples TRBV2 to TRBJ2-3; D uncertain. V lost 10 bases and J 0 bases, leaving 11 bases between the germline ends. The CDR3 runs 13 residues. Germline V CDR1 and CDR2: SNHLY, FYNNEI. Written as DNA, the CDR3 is TGTGCCATGCGACATCCTAGCACAGATACGCAGTATTTT. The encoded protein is CAMRHPSTDTQYF.

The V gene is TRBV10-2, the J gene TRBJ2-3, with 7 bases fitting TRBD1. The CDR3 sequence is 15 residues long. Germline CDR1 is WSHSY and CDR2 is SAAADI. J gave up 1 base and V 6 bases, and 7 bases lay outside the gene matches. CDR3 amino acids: CASRSTGSGTDTQYF. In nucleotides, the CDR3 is TGCGCCAGCAGGTCGACAGGGTCTGGCACAGATACGCAGTATTTT.

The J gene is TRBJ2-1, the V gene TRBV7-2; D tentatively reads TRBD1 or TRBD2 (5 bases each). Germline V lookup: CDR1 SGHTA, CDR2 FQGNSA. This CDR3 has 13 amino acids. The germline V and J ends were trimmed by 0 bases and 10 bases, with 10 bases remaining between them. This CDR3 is CASSLALRGEQFF. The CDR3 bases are TGTGCCAGCAGCTTAGCTTTGAGGGGAGAGCAGTTCTTC.

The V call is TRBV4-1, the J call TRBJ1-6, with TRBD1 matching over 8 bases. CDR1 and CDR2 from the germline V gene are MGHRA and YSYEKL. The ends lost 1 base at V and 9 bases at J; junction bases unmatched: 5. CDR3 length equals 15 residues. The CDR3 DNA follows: TGCGCCAGCAGCCAAGCGGGACAGGAGGTTTCACCCCTCCACTTT. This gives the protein CASSQAGQEVSPLHF.

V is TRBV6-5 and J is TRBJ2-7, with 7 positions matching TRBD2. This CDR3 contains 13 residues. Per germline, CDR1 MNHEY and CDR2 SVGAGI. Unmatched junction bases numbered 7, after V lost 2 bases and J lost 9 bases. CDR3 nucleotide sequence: TGTGCCAGCAGTTACGGCCCGGGGGGAGGGCAGTACGTC. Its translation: CASSYGPGGGQYV.

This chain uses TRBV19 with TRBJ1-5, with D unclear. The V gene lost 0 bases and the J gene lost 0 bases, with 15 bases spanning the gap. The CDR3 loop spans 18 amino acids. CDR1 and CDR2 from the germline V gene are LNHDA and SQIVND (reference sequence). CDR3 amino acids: CASSIDGGGAHSNQPQHF. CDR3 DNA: TGTGCCAGTAGTATAGACGGAGGCGGAGCCCATAGCAATCAGCCCCAGCATTTT.

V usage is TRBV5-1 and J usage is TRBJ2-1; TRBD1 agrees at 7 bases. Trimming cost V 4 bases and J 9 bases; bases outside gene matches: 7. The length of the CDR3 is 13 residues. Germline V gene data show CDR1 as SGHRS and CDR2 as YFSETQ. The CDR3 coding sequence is TGCGCCAGCAGCGGCCGGGACAGCCTTGAGCAGTTCTTC. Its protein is CASSGRDSLEQFF.

The CDR3 is CASKTTGYSPLHF. The CDR3 region has the DNA TGTGCCAGCAAGACGACGGGGTACTCACCCCTCCACTTT. The V gene is TRBV6-6, the J gene TRBJ1-6, with D unclear. Germline CDR1 and CDR2: MNHNY and SVGAGI (reference sequence). Trimming took 7 bases from V and 10 from J, leaving 14 bases between them. CDR3 length: 13 amino acids.

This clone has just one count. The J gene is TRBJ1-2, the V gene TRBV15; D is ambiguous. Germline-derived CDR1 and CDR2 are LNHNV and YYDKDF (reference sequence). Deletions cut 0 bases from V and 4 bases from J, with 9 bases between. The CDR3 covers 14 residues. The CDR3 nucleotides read TGTGCCACCAGCAGAGATAGGTCATCCTATGGCTACACCTTC. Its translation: CATSRDRSSYGYTF.

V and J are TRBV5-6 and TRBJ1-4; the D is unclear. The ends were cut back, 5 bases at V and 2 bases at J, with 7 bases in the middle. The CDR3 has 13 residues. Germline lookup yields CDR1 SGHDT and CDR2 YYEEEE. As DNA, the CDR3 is TGTGCCAGCAGTCCCGCGACTAATGAAAAACTGTTTTTT. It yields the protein CASSPATNEKLFF.

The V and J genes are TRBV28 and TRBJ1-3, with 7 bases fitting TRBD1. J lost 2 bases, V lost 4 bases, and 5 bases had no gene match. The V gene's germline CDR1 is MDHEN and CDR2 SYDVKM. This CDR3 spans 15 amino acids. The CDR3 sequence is CASSSTGNAGNTIYF. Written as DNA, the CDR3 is TGTGCCAGCAGTTCGACAGGGAACGCTGGAAACACCATATATTTT.

The CDR3 DNA follows: TGTGCCAGCAGCTTGGGGCCCGGCAGGGAGACCCAGTACTTC. This translates into CASSLGPGRETQYF. J is TRBJ2-5 and V is TRBV5-5; D is undetermined. The CDR3 length is 14 residues. The V gene's germline CDR1 is SGHKS and CDR2 YYEKEE (reference sequence). Between the trimmed V and J ends, which lost 0 bases and 5 bases, there was a span of 11 bases.

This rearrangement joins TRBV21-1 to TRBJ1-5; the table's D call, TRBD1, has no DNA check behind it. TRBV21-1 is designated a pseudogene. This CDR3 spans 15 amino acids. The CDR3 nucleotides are TGTGCCAGCAGCAAAGAGGGGGTGGGCAATCAGCCCCAGCATTTT. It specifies CASSKEGVGNQPQHF.

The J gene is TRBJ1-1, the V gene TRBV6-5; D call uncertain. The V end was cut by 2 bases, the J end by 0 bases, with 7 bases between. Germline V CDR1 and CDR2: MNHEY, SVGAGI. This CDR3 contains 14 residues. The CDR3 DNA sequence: TGTGCCAGCAGTTACGAGGGATTGAACACTGAAGCTTTCTTT. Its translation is CASSYEGLNTEAFF.

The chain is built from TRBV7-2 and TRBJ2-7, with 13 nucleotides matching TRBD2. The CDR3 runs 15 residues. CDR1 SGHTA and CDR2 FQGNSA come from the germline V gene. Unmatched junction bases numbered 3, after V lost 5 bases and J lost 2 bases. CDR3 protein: CASSRLAGGPYEQYV. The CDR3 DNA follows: TGTGCCAGCAGCCGACTAGCGGGGGGTCCCTACGAGCAGTACGTC.